The next 20 T cell receptor beta chains were all read from a single sample in a study of cytomegalovirus exposure and HLA in healthy donors. Libraries were prepared by immunoSEQ multiplex PCR; TCRdb keeps only in-frame clonotypes and omits some of them. Found here are 200,000 or so clones, 75% to 90% of them singletons; the top ten hold approximately 7%. The source material was PBMCs. These receptors were taken from a man aged 18 to 30 in good health and CMV-seropositive.

The chain joins TRBV11-1 to TRBJ2-5; 12 bases align to TRBD1. This CDR3 comprises 15 residues. The germline V gene has CDR1 SGHAT and CDR2 FQDESV (reference sequence). V was pared by 5 bases and J by 5 bases, with 6 bases of the junction left unmatched. The CDR3 reads CASSPRDRGQETQYF. As DNA, the CDR3 is TGTGCCAGCAGCCCCCGGGACAGGGGGCAGGAGACCCAGTACTTC.

The rearrangement uses TRBV25-1 and TRBJ2-3, with 7 bases matching TRBD2. CDR3 size: 13 residues. Unmatched junction bases numbered 3, after V lost 1 base and J lost 8 bases. The germline V gene has CDR1 MGHDK and CDR2 SYGVNS. The CDR3 DNA follows: TGTGCCAGCAGTGAATCTGCGGGAGTTACGCAGTATTTT. Protein sequence: CASSESAGVTQYF.

The chain uses TRBV6-5 and TRBJ2-5; 7 bases fit TRBD1. The CDR3 spans 15 residues. The junction had 7 bases not matched to a gene; V was cut back by 5 bases and J by 1 base. The germline gives CDR1 MNHEY, CDR2 SVGAGI. CDR3 nucleotide sequence: TGTGCCAGCAGTAACAAGGACAGGTTCCAAGAGACCCAGTACTTC. Amino acid sequence: CASSNKDRFQETQYF.

The V gene is TRBV27, the J gene TRBJ2-7, with D possibly TRBD1 on 6 matching bases. The CDR3 totals 16 residues. V lost 5 bases and J lost 0, with 17 bases in between. CDR1 is MNHEY, CDR2 SMNVEV, per germline (reference sequence). CDR3 sequence reads: CASSPGQFFSSYEQYF. The CDR3, as DNA: TGTGCCAGCAGTCCAGGACAGTTTTTTAGCTCCTACGAGCAGTACTTC.

CDR3 in amino acids: CSVRDTGELFF. DNA of the CDR3: TGCAGCGTTCGGGACACCGGGGAGCTGTTTTTT. V gene TRBV29-1 combines with J gene TRBJ2-2; D is ambiguous. The V gene's germline CDR1 is SQVTM and CDR2 ANQGSEA. Trimming took off 5 bases at V and 3 bases at J, with 4 bases between the two ends. This CDR3 has 11 residues.

The genes are TRBV7-9 and TRBJ1-2, with D perhaps matching TRBD1 (5 bases). The CDR3 has 16 amino acids. In germline, CDR1 is SEHNR, CDR2 FQNEAQ (reference sequence). Trimming shortened V by 1 base and J by 5 bases, and 17 bases separated the two germline ends. The CDR3 reads CASSLDVQTAPYGYTF. The CDR3 coding sequence is TGTGCCAGCAGCTTAGACGTCCAGACAGCTCCTTATGGCTACACCTTC.

The rearrangement uses TRBV5-4 and TRBJ2-7; D possibly corresponds to TRBD1 (7 bases). The CDR3 is 13 residues long. V lost 8 bases and J lost 3, with 15 bases in between. Germline V gives CDR1 SGHNT, CDR2 YYREEE (reference sequence). The CDR3 loop is CASSGDRHYEQYF. The CDR3 DNA reads as TGTGCCAGTTCGGGGGACAGACACTACGAGCAGTACTTC.

The rearrangement joins TRBV4-3 to TRBJ1-1; D not certain. With 3 bases removed from V and 3 bases from J, the gap between germline ends came to 17 bases. This CDR3 has 16 residues. Germline lookup yields CDR1 LGHNA and CDR2 YSLEER. The CDR3 loop is CASSQLLSWADTEAFF. CDR3 coding DNA: TGCGCCAGCAGCCAGCTTCTTTCGTGGGCTGACACTGAAGCTTTCTTT.

The rearrangement joins TRBV4-3 to TRBJ2-7; no firm D call. Trimming shortened V by 0 bases and J by 7 bases, and 7 bases separated the two germline ends. This CDR3 has 12 amino acids. Germline V gives CDR1 LGHNA, CDR2 YSLEER. CDR3 loop: CASSQEFGEQYF. The CDR3 region has the DNA TGCGCCAGCAGCCAAGAATTCGGGGAGCAGTACTTC.

The chain links TRBV28 to TRBJ2-7, with a tentative D call TRBD2 (6 bases). Looked up from germline, CDR1 is MDHEN and CDR2 is SYDVKM. The CDR3 length is 14 residues. Trimming removed 6 bases from V and 1 base from J, with 13 bases in between. CDR3 sequence (DNA): TGTGCCAGCAGCCCCTGGCGGGATTCCTACGAGCAGTACTTC. It is translated as CASSPWRDSYEQYF.

This sequence joins TRBV7-9 and TRBJ2-1, with 14 bases matching TRBD2. The CDR3 totals 17 residues. From germline, CDR1 is SEHNR and CDR2 FQNEAQ (reference sequence). V dropped 1 base and J dropped 2; count of bases not matched to a gene: 1. The CDR3 spells CASSLGGLAGAYNEQFF. CDR3 DNA sequence: TGTGCCAGCAGCTTAGGGGGACTAGCGGGAGCCTACAATGAGCAGTTCTTC.

V gene TRBV4-2 combines with J gene TRBJ2-3; D is possibly TRBD2 (6 bases). This CDR3 comprises 14 residues. Germline lookup yields CDR1 LGHNA and CDR2 YNFKEQ. The V end was cut by 0 bases, the J end by 4 bases, with 8 bases between. The CDR3 sequence is CASSQDGSADTQYF. CDR3 bases: TGTGCCAGCAGCCAAGACGGGAGTGCAGATACGCAGTATTTT.

This CDR3 reads CASRPTGTGSHEQYF. Here the CDR3 DNA reads TGTGCCAGCAGGCCCACCGGGACAGGAAGCCACGAGCAGTACTTC. The chain is built from TRBV28 and TRBJ2-7, with 8 bases matching TRBD1. Germline V gene lookup returns CDR1 MDHEN and CDR2 SYDVKM. The CDR3 runs 15 residues. V shed 6 bases and J 5 bases; nucleotides not matched to a gene: 12.

This chain connects TRBV5-1 to TRBJ2-5; 8 bases line up with TRBD2. V trimming: 0 bases; J trimming: 5 bases; junction bases outside the gene matches: 6. The CDR3 covers 15 residues. The V gene's germline CDR1 is SGHRS and CDR2 YFSETQ. The CDR3 nucleotides are TGCGCCAGCAGCTTGGCCAGCGGGAGTTTTGAGACCCAGTACTTC. It specifies CASSLASGSFETQYF.

The J gene is TRBJ1-5, the V gene TRBV19; no firm D call. Trimming left V 5 bases short and J 0 bases short, with 11 bases between. Germline V gene data show CDR1 as LNHDA and CDR2 as SQIVND (reference sequence). The CDR3 consists of 15 residues. DNA for the CDR3: TGTGCCAGTAGTCCCGGCGGGCGTAGCAATCAGCCCCAGCATTTT. The encoded protein is CASSPGGRSNQPQHF.

V and J are TRBV6-5 and TRBJ2-5; 7 bases line up with TRBD1. The ends lost 5 bases at V and 2 bases at J; junction bases unmatched: 8. This CDR3 has 15 residues. Germline CDR1 reads MNHEY; CDR2 reads SVGAGI. The CDR3 loop reads CASSPGTALQETQYF. The CDR3 bases are TGTGCCAGCAGTCCTGGGACAGCTTTACAAGAGACCCAGTACTTC.

The rearrangement links TRBV10-3 to TRBJ2-2; TRBD2 is a possible D gene (5 bases). Germline V gives CDR1 ENHRY, CDR2 SYGVKD. The CDR3 has 14 amino acids. Trimming shortened V by 4 bases and J by 1 base, and 7 bases separated the two germline ends. CDR3 coding DNA: TGTGCCATCAGTGGGACTGAGAACACCGGGGAGCTGTTTTTT. Protein product: CAISGTENTGELFF.

At least ten counts were recorded for this clone. V and J are TRBV7-2 and TRBJ2-7; D not resolved. The CDR3 is made up of 14 amino acids. V lost 5 bases and J 3 bases, leaving 14 bases between the germline ends. The V gene's germline CDR1 is SGHTA and CDR2 FQGNSA. CDR3 coding DNA: TGTGCCAGCAGCGTAGGCGGCGCAAACTACGAGCAGTACTTC. Its protein is CASSVGGANYEQYF. Complete variable domain (other parts from reference TRBV7-2 and TRBJ2-7): GAGVSQSPSNKVTEKGKDVELRCDPISGHTALYWYRQSLGQGLEFLIYFQGNSAPDKSGLPSDRFSAERTGGSVSTLTIQRTQQEDSAVYLCASSVGGANYEQYFGPGTRLTVT.

V gene TRBV10-2 combines with J gene TRBJ2-1, with 11 bases fitting TRBD2. CDR3 length: 14 residues. CDR1 and CDR2 from the germline V gene are WSHSY and SAAADI. The junction had 5 bases not matched to a gene; V was cut back by 5 bases and J by 8 bases. CDR3 protein: CASSRLAGNDEQFF. The DNA of the CDR3 is TGCGCCAGCAGTCGACTAGCGGGGAACGATGAGCAGTTCTTC.

This clone has a handful of counts. J is TRBJ2-7 and V is TRBV19, with TRBD1 as a possible D gene (6 bases). The V end was cut by 4 bases, the J end by 2 bases, with 9 bases between. Germline CDR1 is LNHDA and CDR2 is SQIVND (reference sequence). This CDR3 has 13 residues. The CDR3 loop is CASSRQGPYEQYF. CDR3 sequence (DNA): TGTGCCAGTAGTAGGCAGGGGCCCTACGAGCAGTACTTC.